The 29 T cell receptor beta chains listed next were all sequenced from one sample in a study of blood T cell repertoires in COVID-19. The table came from immunoSEQ multiplex PCR; TCRdb's copy has only in-frame clones and leaves some out. This repertoire shows roughly 120,000 clones, approximately 81% found once; its top ten account for roughly 4.3%. The sequenced material came from peripheral blood. The receptors originated from a woman aged 80 or older with acute or convalescent COVID-19.

The J gene is TRBJ1-4, the V gene TRBV2, with 9 bases that match TRBD1. The V segment lost 6 bases and the J segment 0 bases; nucleotides outside the gene matches: 5. The CDR3 spans 16 residues. Germline assignment: CDR1 SNHLY and CDR2 FYNNEI. The chain's CDR3 is CASRADRGATNEKLFF. The CDR3 coding sequence is TGTGCCAGCAGAGCAGACAGGGGGGCAACTAATGAAAAACTGTTTTTT.

The chain joins TRBV6-5 to TRBJ2-7; 7 bases agree with TRBD1. Trimming took 6 bases from V and 5 from J; bases not matched to a gene: 13. The CDR3 has 15 residues. CDR1 and CDR2 from the germline V gene are MNHEY and SVGAGI. The CDR3 coding sequence is TGTGCCAGCAGCTTCAGCGAGGGGGCGGAGAACGAGCAGTACTTC. This sequence encodes CASSFSEGAENEQYF.

This chain uses TRBV6-5 with TRBJ1-1; maybe TRBD1 (5 bases). Trimming cost V 2 bases and J 5 bases, with 12 bases left between them. Germline V gives CDR1 MNHEY, CDR2 SVGAGI. The CDR3 is made up of 14 amino acids. Written as DNA, the CDR3 is TGTGCCAGCAGTTACGCCAGGGCCAATACTGAAGCTTTCTTT. Residues: CASSYARANTEAFF.

This clone showed up just once. The chain employs TRBV11-3 and TRBJ1-4, with TRBD1 matching 10 bases. The CDR3 is 15 amino acids. Germline V gives CDR1 SGHNT, CDR2 YENEEA. Trimming at V came to 2 bases and at J to 5 bases, leaving 2 bases not matched to a gene. Written as DNA, the CDR3 is TGTGCCAGCAGCTTACTGGGACAGGGGAATGAAAAACTGTTTTTT. Its protein product is CASSLLGQGNEKLFF.

The genes are TRBV11-2 and TRBJ2-4, with D possibly matching TRBD1 (6 bases). The CDR3 is 14 amino acids. The germline V gene has CDR1 SGHAT and CDR2 FQNNGV. Trimming cost V 5 bases and J 7 bases, with 15 bases left between them. The DNA for the CDR3 is TGTGCCAGCAGCCCCGGACCCCAGGGGAACATTCAGTACTTC. Protein sequence: CASSPGPQGNIQYF. The entire variable domain, with the rest obtained from reference TRBV11-2 and TRBJ2-4, is as follows: EAGVAQSPRYKIIEKRQSVAFWCNPISGHATLYWYQQILGQGPKLLIQFQNNGVVDDSQLPKDRFSAERLKGVDSTLKIQPAKLEDSAVYLCASSPGPQGNIQYFGAGTRLSVL.

J is TRBJ1-1 and V is TRBV4-1; weak D call: TRBD1 (6 bases). The germline gives CDR1 MGHRA, CDR2 YSYEKL. CDR3 length: 15 amino acids. Trimming left V 2 bases short and J 1 base short, with 11 bases between. CDR3 DNA: TGCGCCAGCAGCCAAATTCCGGGACAGAACACTGAAGCTTTCTTT. Translating it yields CASSQIPGQNTEAFF.

The chain joins TRBV4-1 to TRBJ2-2; no definite D call. Trimming stripped 5 bases from V and 4 bases from J, with 11 bases between. The CDR3 spans 14 residues. In germline, CDR1 is MGHRA, CDR2 YSYEKL. The CDR3, as DNA: TGCGCCAGCAGCGGGCAGATGATCACCGGGGAGCTGTTTTTT. It translates to CASSGQMITGELFF.

The chain carries TRBV4-1 and TRBJ1-5; weak D call: TRBD1 (5 bases). The germline V and J ends were trimmed by 4 bases and 10 bases, with 14 bases remaining between them. The CDR3 extends over 13 amino acids. Per the germline V gene, CDR1 is MGHRA and CDR2 is YSYEKL. CDR3 nucleotides: TGCGCCAGCAGCCCAGGGCTGGAGCAACCCCAGCATTTT. Translation gives CASSPGLEQPQHF.

This clone came up a few times. The rearrangement links TRBV29-1 to TRBJ2-5, with a tentative D call TRBD2 (6 bases). This CDR3 is built from 15 residues. Per germline, CDR1 SQVTM and CDR2 ANQGSEA. Trimming pared 1 base from V and 0 bases from J, leaving 12 bases between. CDR3: CSVEGPSGYQETQYF. In DNA, the CDR3 is TGCAGCGTTGAAGGGCCAAGCGGGTACCAAGAGACCCAGTACTTC.

This chain uses TRBV6-2 or TRBV6-3 with TRBJ1-1; D might be TRBD1 (5 bases). Germline loops: CDR1 MNHEY, CDR2 SVGEGT. Trimming removed 2 bases from V and 1 base from J, with 8 bases in between. The CDR3 loop spans 14 amino acids. The CDR3 region is CASSYMQGNTEAFF. CDR3 DNA sequence: TGTGCCAGCAGTTACATGCAGGGGAACACTGAAGCTTTCTTT.

The V call is TRBV30, the J call TRBJ2-3; D not resolved. The V gene's germline CDR1 is GTSNPN and CDR2 SVGIG (reference sequence). The length of the CDR3 is 16 residues. V lost 6 bases and J 4 bases, leaving 23 bases between the germline ends. DNA for the CDR3: TGTGCCTGTCTGGGTACAAGGCAGGTCGTCCCAGATACGCAGTATTTT. It is translated as CACLGTRQVVPDTQYF.

This clone has a handful of counts. This chain connects TRBV5-4 to TRBJ2-5; D possibly corresponds to TRBD1 (6 bases). Trimming cost V 1 base and J 5 bases, with 15 bases left between them. There are 15 residues in the CDR3. Germline lookup yields CDR1 SGHNT and CDR2 YYREEE (reference sequence). Here the CDR3 reads CASSLKGVRGETQYF. CDR3 DNA: TGTGCCAGCAGCTTGAAGGGGGTGAGAGGGGAGACCCAGTACTTC.

A single count supports this clone. V usage is TRBV7-2 and J usage is TRBJ1-6; D is unresolved. Germline values: CDR1 SGHTA, CDR2 FQGNSA. This CDR3 is built from 16 residues. The germline V and J ends were trimmed by 5 bases and 7 bases, with 18 bases remaining between them. The CDR3 DNA reads as TGTGCCAGCAGCCCGACCGGGCTGCGAGGGAATTCACCCCTCCACTTT. Translated, it gives CASSPTGLRGNSPLHF. The full variable domain, in which reference TRBV7-2 and TRBJ1-6 provide the parts outside the CDR3, is GAGVSQSPSNKVTEKGKDVELRCDPISGHTALYWYRQSLGQGLEFLIYFQGNSAPDKSGLPSDRFSAERTGGSVSTLTIQRTQQEDSAVYLCASSPTGLRGNSPLHFGNGTRLTVT.

In its sample, this clone was seen a few times. The chain links TRBV19 to TRBJ1-5; D remains unclear. The CDR3 is made up of 16 amino acids. Germline V gene data show CDR1 as LNHDA and CDR2 as SQIVND (reference sequence). With 9 bases removed from V and 9 bases from J, the gap between germline ends came to 27 bases. In nucleotides, the CDR3 is TGTGCCAGCTTAATAGACGGACGGGAGGGAGGCTGGCCCCAGCATTTT. Translated, it gives CASLIDGREGGWPQHF.

This chain connects TRBV6-7 to TRBJ1-5; 11 nucleotides line up with TRBD1. TRBV6-7 falls under the ORF class, with uncertain function. V shed 8 bases and J 0 bases; nucleotides not matched to a gene: 27. This CDR3 is built from 23 residues. Written as DNA, the CDR3 is TGTGCCAGCGGCCCCAGGACAGGGGGCCCTAAATTTCTCTCGGAACATAGCAATCAGCCCCAGCATTTT. Protein: CASGPRTGGPKFLSEHSNQPQHF.

This clone showed up just once. This chain connects TRBV10-3 to TRBJ2-7; D is undetermined. The CDR3 has 12 amino acids. Per germline, CDR1 ENHRY and CDR2 SYGVKD. V was pared by 2 bases and J by 6 bases, with 8 bases between. The CDR3 DNA reads as TGTGCCATCAGTGAGCTCGCGCCCGAGCAGTACTTC. It translates to CAISELAPEQYF.

CDR3 amino acids: CASSLEGVENSPLHF. The DNA for the CDR3 is TGCGCCAGCAGCTTGGAGGGGGTGGAAAATTCACCCCTCCACTTT. The J gene is TRBJ1-6, the V gene TRBV5-1; TRBD1 is a possible D gene (6 bases). V was trimmed by 0 bases and J by 7 bases, leaving 11 bases between them. From germline, CDR1 is SGHRS and CDR2 YFSETQ. The CDR3 spans 15 residues.

The CDR3 spells CASSQDFGQGGNQPQHF. The CDR3 DNA reads as TGCGCCAGCAGCCAAGACTTCGGACAGGGAGGCAATCAGCCCCAGCATTTT. The rearrangement uses TRBV4-3 and TRBJ1-5, with 8 nucleotides matching TRBD1. The CDR3 runs to 17 residues. Per germline, CDR1 LGHNA and CDR2 YSLEER. V shed 0 bases and J 2 bases; nucleotides not matched to a gene: 6.

The V call is TRBV10-1, the J call TRBJ2-7; 7 bases agree with TRBD1. Germline V lookup: CDR1 WNHNN, CDR2 SYGVQD (reference sequence). J was trimmed by 6 bases and V by 6 bases; bases with no gene match: 8. The CDR3 contains 13 residues. The CDR3: CASSSRQGGEQYF. The CDR3 DNA reads TGCGCCAGCAGCTCAAGACAGGGCGGCGAGCAGTACTTC.

The V and J genes are TRBV9 and TRBJ1-1; no definite D call. The V and J ends lost 0 bases and 6 bases respectively, with 18 bases between them. The CDR3 covers 16 residues. Germline V gene data show CDR1 as SGDLS and CDR2 as YYNGEE. CDR3 nucleotide sequence: TGTGCCAGCAGCGTAGATCGTTTAGACACCGGCCCTGAAGCTTTCTTT. Amino acids: CASSVDRLDTGPEAFF.

The genes are TRBV4-1 and TRBJ1-1; tentative D call: TRBD1 (5 bases). The germline gives CDR1 MGHRA, CDR2 YSYEKL. Trimming stripped 0 bases from V and 8 bases from J, with 13 bases between. The CDR3 sequence is 14 residues long. This CDR3 reads CASSQERIRAEAFF. CDR3 nucleotide sequence: TGCGCCAGCAGCCAAGAACGAATCAGGGCCGAAGCTTTCTTT.

This sequence joins TRBV27 and TRBJ2-5, with TRBD1 matching over 7 bases. With 4 bases clipped from V and 3 bases from J, the junction kept 5 bases outside the gene matches. The CDR3 length is 14 residues. Looked up from germline, CDR1 is MNHEY and CDR2 is SMNVEV (reference sequence). CDR3 sequence (DNA): TGTGCCAGCAGTTCCTGGGACAGAAAAGAGACCCAGTACTTC. Its translation is CASSSWDRKETQYF.

This clone was detected only once. The chain uses TRBV7-2 and TRBJ2-1; TRBD1 is a possible D gene (6 bases). The V and J ends lost 6 bases and 10 bases respectively, with 22 bases between them. Germline values: CDR1 SGHTA, CDR2 FQGNSA. CDR3 size: 15 residues. This CDR3 is CASSRDGDTWGEQFF. For the CDR3, the DNA is TGTGCCAGCAGTCGAGACGGGGACACTTGGGGGGAGCAGTTCTTC.

The chain recombines TRBV19 with TRBJ1-1; D may be TRBD1 (5 bases). Germline V gives CDR1 LNHDA, CDR2 SQIVND (reference sequence). The CDR3 has 13 residues. V shed 10 bases and J shed 6 bases, with 18 bases lying between them. CDR3 amino acids: CATFLWGRPEAFF. CDR3 sequence (DNA): TGTGCCACATTTCTCTGGGGCCGCCCTGAAGCTTTCTTT.

The chain recombines TRBV18 with TRBJ2-1; D unresolved. The germline V gene encodes CDR1 KGHSH and CDR2 LQKENI. This CDR3 is built from 14 residues. V lost 0 bases to trimming and J lost 6 bases, with 9 bases between them. The CDR3 nucleotides are TGTGCCAGCTCACCACCGGGCAGGCCCAATGAGCAGTTCTTC. Protein product: CASSPPGRPNEQFF. The variable domain in full, with the rest retrieved from reference TRBV18 and TRBJ2-1, is NAGVMQNPRHLVRRRGQEARLRCSPMKGHSHVYWYRQLPEEGLKFMVYLQKENIIDESGMPKERFSAEFPKEGPSILRIQQVVRGDSAAYFCASSPPGRPNEQFFGPGTRLTVL.

This clone appeared a few times. J is TRBJ2-5 and V is TRBV5-1; TRBD1 agrees at 7 bases. The CDR3 covers 14 residues. The V gene end was trimmed by 3 bases and the J gene end by 1 base; junction bases not matched to a gene: 3. Germline V gene lookup returns CDR1 SGHRS and CDR2 YFSETQ. The CDR3 nucleotides read TGCGCCAGCAGCTCGGGACAGCCCCAAGAGACCCAGTACTTC. Translated, it gives CASSSGQPQETQYF. The full variable domain, its missing parts supplied by reference TRBV5-1 and TRBJ2-5, is KAGVTQTPRYLIKTRGQQVTLSCSPISGHRSVSWYQQTPGQGLQFLFEYFSETQRNKGNFPGRFSGRQFSNSRSEMNVSTLELGDSALYLCASSSGQPQETQYFGPGTRLLVL.

This clone was detected once. The chain uses TRBV5-1 and TRBJ2-5; D might be TRBD2 (5 bases). The CDR3 extends over 15 amino acids. The V gene lost 4 bases and the J gene lost 1 base, with 14 bases spanning the gap. Germline lookup yields CDR1 SGHRS and CDR2 YFSETQ. The DNA for the CDR3 is TGCGCCAGCAGCATAGGGAGAGGTGTCCAAGAGACCCAGTACTTC. Its translation is CASSIGRGVQETQYF.

This chain connects TRBV27 to TRBJ2-2; 9 nucleotides line up with TRBD1. V trimming: 6 bases; J trimming: 6 bases; junction bases outside the gene matches: 14. The CDR3 contains 17 residues. CDR1 and CDR2 (germline): MNHEY, SMNVEV (reference sequence). CDR3 protein: CASSLSGTGFSAGELFF. CDR3 in DNA: TGTGCCAGCAGCCTATCCGGGACAGGGTTCTCGGCCGGGGAGCTGTTTTTT.

V usage is TRBV6-5 and J usage is TRBJ1-2; D call uncertain. CDR1 is MNHEY and CDR2 is SVGAGI in the germline V gene. V lost 8 bases to trimming and J lost 4 bases, with 5 bases between them. This CDR3 is built from 10 residues. CDR3 in DNA: TGTGCCAGCGGGAGCTATGGCTACACCTTC. Its protein product is CASGSYGYTF.